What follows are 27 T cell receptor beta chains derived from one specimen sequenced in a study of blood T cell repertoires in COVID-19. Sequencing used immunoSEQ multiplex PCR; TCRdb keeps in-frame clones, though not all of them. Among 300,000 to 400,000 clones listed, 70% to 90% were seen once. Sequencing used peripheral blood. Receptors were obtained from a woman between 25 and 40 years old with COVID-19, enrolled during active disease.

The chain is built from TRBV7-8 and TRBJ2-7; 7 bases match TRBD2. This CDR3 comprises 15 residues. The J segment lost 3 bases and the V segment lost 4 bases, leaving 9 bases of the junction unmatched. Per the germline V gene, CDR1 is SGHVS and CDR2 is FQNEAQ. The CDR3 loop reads CASSYGRAGLYEQYV. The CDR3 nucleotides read TGTGCCAGCAGCTACGGGAGAGCGGGGCTCTACGAGCAGTACGTC.

CDR3 residues: CATSPGVFNTGELFF. The CDR3 region has the DNA TGTGCCACCAGTCCAGGGGTATTTAACACCGGGGAGCTGTTTTTT. The chain uses TRBV24-1 and TRBJ2-2; a possible D gene is TRBD1 (6 bases). The CDR3 is made up of 15 amino acids. Deletions cut 6 bases from V and 2 bases from J, with 12 bases between. CDR1 is KGHDR and CDR2 is SFDVKD in the germline V gene.

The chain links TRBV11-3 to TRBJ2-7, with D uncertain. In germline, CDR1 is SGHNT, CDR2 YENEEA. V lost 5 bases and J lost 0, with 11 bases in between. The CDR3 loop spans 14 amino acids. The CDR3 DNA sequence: TGTGCCAGCAGCCCACAAGATCGCTCCTACGAGCAGTACGTC. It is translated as CASSPQDRSYEQYV.

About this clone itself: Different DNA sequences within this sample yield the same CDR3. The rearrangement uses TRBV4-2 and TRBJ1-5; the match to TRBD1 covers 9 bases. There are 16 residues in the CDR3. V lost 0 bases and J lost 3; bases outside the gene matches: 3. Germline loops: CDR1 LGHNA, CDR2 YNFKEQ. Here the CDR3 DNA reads TGTGCCAGCAGCCAAGAGGGACAGGGCAACAATCAGCCCCAGCATTTT. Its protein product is CASSQEGQGNNQPQHF.

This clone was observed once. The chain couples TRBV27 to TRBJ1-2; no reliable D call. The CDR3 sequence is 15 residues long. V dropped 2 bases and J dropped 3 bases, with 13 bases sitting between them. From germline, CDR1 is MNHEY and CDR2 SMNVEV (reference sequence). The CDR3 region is CASSLGSGLDYGYTF. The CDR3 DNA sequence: TGTGCCAGCAGTTTAGGGTCGGGTCTTGACTATGGCTACACCTTC.

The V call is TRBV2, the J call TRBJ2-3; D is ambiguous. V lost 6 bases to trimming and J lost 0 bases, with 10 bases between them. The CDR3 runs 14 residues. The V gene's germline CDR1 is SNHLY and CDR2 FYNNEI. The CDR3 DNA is TGTGCCAGCAGGGCCTTCTGGAGCACAGATACGCAGTATTTT. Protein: CASRAFWSTDTQYF.

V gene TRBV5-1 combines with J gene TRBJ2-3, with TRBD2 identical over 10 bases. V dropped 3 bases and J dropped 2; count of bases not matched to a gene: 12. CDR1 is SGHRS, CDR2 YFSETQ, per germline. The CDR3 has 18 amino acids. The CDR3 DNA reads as TGCGCCAGCAGCTCCGGACTAGCGGTAACCCGAGTCACAGATACGCAGTATTTT. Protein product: CASSSGLAVTRVTDTQYF.

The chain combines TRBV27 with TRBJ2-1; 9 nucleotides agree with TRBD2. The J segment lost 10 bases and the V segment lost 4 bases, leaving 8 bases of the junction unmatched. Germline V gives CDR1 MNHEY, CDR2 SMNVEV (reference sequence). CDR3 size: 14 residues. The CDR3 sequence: CASSYEREVIEQFF. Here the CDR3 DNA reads TGTGCCAGCAGTTACGAGCGGGAGGTTATAGAGCAGTTCTTC.

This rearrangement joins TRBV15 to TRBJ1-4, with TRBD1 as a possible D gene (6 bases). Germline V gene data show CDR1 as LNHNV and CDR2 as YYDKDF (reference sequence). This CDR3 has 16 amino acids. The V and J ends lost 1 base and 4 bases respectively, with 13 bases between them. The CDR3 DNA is TGTGCCACCAGCAGAGTGAACAGGGTCAATAATGAAAAACTGTTTTTT. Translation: CATSRVNRVNNEKLFF.

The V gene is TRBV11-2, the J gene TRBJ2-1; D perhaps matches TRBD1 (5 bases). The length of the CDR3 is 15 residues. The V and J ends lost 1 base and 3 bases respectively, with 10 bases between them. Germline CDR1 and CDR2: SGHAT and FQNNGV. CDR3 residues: CASSLVGPNYNEQFF. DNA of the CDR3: TGTGCCAGCAGCTTAGTGGGGCCTAACTACAATGAGCAGTTCTTC.

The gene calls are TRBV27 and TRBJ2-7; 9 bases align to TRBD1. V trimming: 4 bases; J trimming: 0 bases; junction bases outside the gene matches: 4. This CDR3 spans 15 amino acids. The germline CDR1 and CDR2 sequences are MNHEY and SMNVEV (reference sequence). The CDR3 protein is CASSSRTGASYEQYF. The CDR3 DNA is TGTGCCAGCAGTTCGCGGACAGGGGCCTCCTACGAGCAGTACTTC.

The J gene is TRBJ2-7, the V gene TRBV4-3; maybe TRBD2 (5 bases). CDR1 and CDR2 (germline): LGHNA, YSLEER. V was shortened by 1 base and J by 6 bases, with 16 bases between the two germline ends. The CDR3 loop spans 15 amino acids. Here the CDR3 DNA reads TGCGCCAGCAGCCAAGGCCTAGCCACCTTCTCCGAGCAGTACTTC. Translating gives CASSQGLATFSEQYF.

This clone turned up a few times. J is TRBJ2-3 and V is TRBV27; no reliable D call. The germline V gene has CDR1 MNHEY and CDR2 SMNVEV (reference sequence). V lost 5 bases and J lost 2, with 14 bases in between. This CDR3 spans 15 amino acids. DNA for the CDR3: TGTGCCAGCAGTGGCCGTGGCAGACTCACAGATACGCAGTATTTT. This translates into CASSGRGRLTDTQYF.

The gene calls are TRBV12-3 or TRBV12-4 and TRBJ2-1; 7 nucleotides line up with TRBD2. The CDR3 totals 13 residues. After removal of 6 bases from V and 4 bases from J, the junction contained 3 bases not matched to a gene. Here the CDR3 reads CASRLATYNEQFF. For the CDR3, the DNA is TGTGCCAGCAGACTAGCGACTTACAATGAGCAGTTCTTC.

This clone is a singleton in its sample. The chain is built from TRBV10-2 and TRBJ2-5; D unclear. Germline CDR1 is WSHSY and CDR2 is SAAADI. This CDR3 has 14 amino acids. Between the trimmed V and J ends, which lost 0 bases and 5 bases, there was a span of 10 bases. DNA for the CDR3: TGCGCCAGCAGTGAGTCCCCCCTCCGGGAGACCCAGTACTTC. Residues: CASSESPLRETQYF.

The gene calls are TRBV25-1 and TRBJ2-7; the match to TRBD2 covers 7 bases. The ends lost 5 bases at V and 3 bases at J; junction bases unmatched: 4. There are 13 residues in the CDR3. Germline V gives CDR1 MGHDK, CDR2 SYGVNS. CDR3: CASSRSGGYEQYV. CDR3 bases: TGTGCCAGCAGTCGGTCGGGGGGCTACGAGCAGTACGTC.

CDR3 protein: CASISPLGTGGTEAFF. CDR3 coding DNA: TGTGCCAGTATTAGCCCGTTGGGGACAGGGGGCACTGAAGCTTTCTTT. The rearrangement joins TRBV19 to TRBJ1-1, with TRBD1 identical over 11 bases. Germline V gene lookup returns CDR1 LNHDA and CDR2 SQIVND (reference sequence). The CDR3 consists of 16 residues. Losses at the gene ends were 7 bases for V and 4 bases for J; bases not matched to a gene: 11.

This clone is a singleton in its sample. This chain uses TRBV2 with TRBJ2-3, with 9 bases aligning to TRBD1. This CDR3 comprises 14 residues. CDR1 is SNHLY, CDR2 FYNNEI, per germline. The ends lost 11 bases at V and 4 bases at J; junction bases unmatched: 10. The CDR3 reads CAGGQGMRSDTQYF. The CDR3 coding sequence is TGTGCCGGGGGACAGGGAATGAGATCAGATACGCAGTATTTT.

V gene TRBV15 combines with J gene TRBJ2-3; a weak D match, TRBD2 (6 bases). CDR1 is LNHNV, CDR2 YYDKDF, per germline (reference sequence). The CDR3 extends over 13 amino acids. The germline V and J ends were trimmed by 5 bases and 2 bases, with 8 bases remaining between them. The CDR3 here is CATSPGVTDTQYF. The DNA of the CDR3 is TGTGCCACCAGCCCGGGGGTCACAGATACGCAGTATTTT.

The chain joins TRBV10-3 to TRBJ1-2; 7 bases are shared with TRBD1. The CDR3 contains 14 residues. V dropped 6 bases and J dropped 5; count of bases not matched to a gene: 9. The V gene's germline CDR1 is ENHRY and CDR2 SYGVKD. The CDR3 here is CAIRAGQSNYGYTF. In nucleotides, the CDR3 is TGTGCCATCAGGGCGGGACAGAGTAATTATGGCTACACCTTC.

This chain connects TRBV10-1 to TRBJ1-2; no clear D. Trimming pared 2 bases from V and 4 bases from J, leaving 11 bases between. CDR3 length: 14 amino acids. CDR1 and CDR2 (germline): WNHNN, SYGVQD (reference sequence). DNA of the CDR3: TGCGCCAGCAGTGAGAGCGGGGTGGCCTATGGCTACACCTTC. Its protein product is CASSESGVAYGYTF.

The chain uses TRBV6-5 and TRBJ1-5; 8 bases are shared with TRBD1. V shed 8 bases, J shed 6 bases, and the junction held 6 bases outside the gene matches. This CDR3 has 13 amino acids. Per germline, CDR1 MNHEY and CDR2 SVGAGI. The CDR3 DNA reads TGTGCCAGCGGGCAGGGGGCTGGTCAGCCCCAGCATTTT. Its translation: CASGQGAGQPQHF.

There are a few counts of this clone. The chain's CDR3 is CASSERGAYNEQFF. CDR3 nucleotide sequence: TGCGCCAGCAGTGAGCGGGGGGCGTACAATGAGCAGTTCTTC. V and J are TRBV10-1 and TRBJ2-1, with a tentative D call TRBD2 (7 bases). Germline CDR1 reads WNHNN; CDR2 reads SYGVQD (reference sequence). The CDR3 sequence is 14 residues long. The germline V and J ends were trimmed by 2 bases and 4 bases, with 9 bases remaining between them.

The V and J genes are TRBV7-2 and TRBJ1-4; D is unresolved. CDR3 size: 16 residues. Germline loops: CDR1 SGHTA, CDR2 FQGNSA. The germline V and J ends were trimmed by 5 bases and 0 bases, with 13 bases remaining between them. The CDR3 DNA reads TGTGCCAGCAGCCCCTCTTTTTCAGCAACTAATGAAAAACTGTTTTTT. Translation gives CASSPSFSATNEKLFF. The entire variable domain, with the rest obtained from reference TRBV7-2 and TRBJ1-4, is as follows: GAGVSQSPSNKVTEKGKDVELRCDPISGHTALYWYRQSLGQGLEFLIYFQGNSAPDKSGLPSDRFSAERTGGSVSTLTIQRTQQEDSAVYLCASSPSFSATNEKLFFGSGTQLSVL.

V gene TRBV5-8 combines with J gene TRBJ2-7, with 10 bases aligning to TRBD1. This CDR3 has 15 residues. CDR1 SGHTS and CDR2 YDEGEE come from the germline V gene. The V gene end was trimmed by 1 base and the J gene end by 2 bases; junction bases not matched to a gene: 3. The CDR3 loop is CASSLMGQGTYEQYV. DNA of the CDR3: TGTGCCAGCAGCTTGATGGGACAGGGGACCTACGAGCAGTACGTC.

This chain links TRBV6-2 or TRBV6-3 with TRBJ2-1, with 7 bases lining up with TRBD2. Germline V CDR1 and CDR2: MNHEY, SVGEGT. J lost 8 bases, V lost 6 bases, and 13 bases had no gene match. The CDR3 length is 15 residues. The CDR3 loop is CASSPLGGSRDEQFF. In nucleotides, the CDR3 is TGTGCCAGCAGCCCTCTAGGCGGGAGTCGGGATGAGCAGTTCTTC.

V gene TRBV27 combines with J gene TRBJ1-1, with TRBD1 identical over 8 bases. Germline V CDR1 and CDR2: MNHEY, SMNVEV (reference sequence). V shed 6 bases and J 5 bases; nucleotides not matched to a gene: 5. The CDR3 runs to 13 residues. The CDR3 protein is CASRTTGGTEAFF. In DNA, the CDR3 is TGTGCCAGCAGGACCACAGGGGGGACTGAAGCTTTCTTT.